Following are 24 T cell receptor beta chains from one sample sequenced in a study of monozygotic twins with cystic fibrosis. Assay used: immunoSEQ multiplex PCR; TCRdb lists only in-frame clones, some missing. This sample yields around 30,000 clones, of which around 85% are seen a single time; 0.8% to 1% belongs to the top ten. Sequencing was carried out using blood. The origin of the receptors is a girl aged 2-10 years with cystic fibrosis.

This clone was counted only a few times. J is TRBJ1-1 and V is TRBV7-9; no clear D. This CDR3 has 13 amino acids. Trimming took 5 bases from V and 8 from J, leaving 15 bases between them. CDR1 SEHNR and CDR2 FQNEAQ come from the germline V gene (reference sequence). This CDR3 is CASSIDLRGEAFF. The CDR3, as DNA: TGTGCCAGCAGCATCGATCTTAGAGGGGAAGCTTTCTTT.

The chain recombines TRBV4-1 with TRBJ2-3; TRBD2 agrees at 8 bases. The CDR3 runs 16 residues. V lost 4 bases, J lost 4 bases, and 10 bases stayed unmatched. Germline-derived CDR1 and CDR2 are MGHRA and YSYEKL. CDR3 sequence: CASSPSGSGMADTQYF. The CDR3 DNA reads as TGCGCCAGCAGCCCATCAGGTAGCGGGATGGCAGATACGCAGTATTTT.

Only a few counts were recorded for this clone. The rearrangement links TRBV19 to TRBJ1-6; 8 bases map to TRBD1. The junction had 18 bases not matched to a gene; V was cut back by 5 bases and J by 9 bases. CDR1 LNHDA and CDR2 SQIVND come from the germline V gene (reference sequence). The CDR3 loop spans 18 amino acids. The CDR3 loop is CASSPFPPGQAYGSPLHF. The CDR3 coding sequence is TGTGCCAGTAGTCCGTTTCCTCCGGGACAGGCCTATGGTTCACCCCTCCACTTT. The full variable domain, completed using reference TRBV19 and TRBJ1-6, is DGGITQSPKYLFRKEGQNVTLSCEQNLNHDAMYWYRQDPGQGLRLIYYSQIVNDFQKGDIAEGYSVSREKKESFPLTVTSAQKNPTAFYLCASSPFPPGQAYGSPLHFGNGTRLTVT.

The chain uses TRBV30 and TRBJ1-6; D is perhaps TRBD1 (5 bases). The CDR3 has 16 amino acids. The V end was cut by 0 bases, the J end by 4 bases, with 13 bases between. Germline V gene lookup returns CDR1 GTSNPN and CDR2 SVGIG (reference sequence). The CDR3 bases are TGTGCCTGGAGTGTACCGGCCCAGGGTTATAATTCACCCCTCCACTTT. It is translated as CAWSVPAQGYNSPLHF.

This clone was seen only once. The genes are TRBV9 and TRBJ1-2; the D gene is possibly TRBD1 (6 bases). Trimming removed 6 bases from V and 5 bases from J, with 17 bases in between. The germline CDR1 and CDR2 sequences are SGDLS and YYNGEE. This CDR3 has 14 amino acids. The chain's CDR3 is CASTTGFTSYGYTF. DNA for the CDR3: TGTGCCAGCACCACAGGGTTTACTTCTTATGGCTACACCTTC.

V is TRBV6-4 and J is TRBJ1-1, with D hard to call. Trimming stripped 7 bases from V and 2 bases from J, with 11 bases between. The germline V gene has CDR1 MRHNA and CDR2 SNTAGT. This CDR3 region has 13 residues. CDR3 coding DNA: TGTGCCAGCAAGGCGGAGGTTAACACTGAAGCTTTCTTT. It is translated as CASKAEVNTEAFF.

V is TRBV21-1 and J is TRBJ2-7; the DNA was not used to check the table's D call, TRBD1. TRBV21-1 is a pseudogene. The CDR3 loop spans 13 amino acids. CDR3 sequence (DNA): TGTGCCAGCAGACGGGACAGATCCTACGAGCAGTACTTC. Translated, it gives CASRRDRSYEQYF.

The V gene is TRBV30, the J gene TRBJ1-1; no definite D call. Deletions cut 0 bases from V and 3 bases from J, with 8 bases between. The germline CDR1 and CDR2 sequences are GTSNPN and SVGIG (reference sequence). The CDR3 has 13 amino acids. The CDR3 DNA reads TGTGCCTGGAGTGTAACTAAGGACACTGAAGCTTTCTTT. This sequence encodes CAWSVTKDTEAFF.

J is TRBJ1-4 and V is TRBV14; D gene uncertain. In germline, CDR1 is SGHDN, CDR2 FVKESK. This CDR3 is built from 18 residues. V lost 0 bases and J lost 6, with 20 bases in between. The CDR3 region has the DNA TGTGCCAGCAGCCAAGAGCGGGGTGCGTCACCGCACTATGAAAAACTGTTTTTT. As protein: CASSQERGASPHYEKLFF.

The genes are TRBV30 and TRBJ2-7; 9 bases agree with TRBD2. CDR1 GTSNPN and CDR2 SVGIG come from the germline V gene (reference sequence). The CDR3 sequence is 17 residues long. The V segment lost 0 bases and the J segment 5 bases; nucleotides outside the gene matches: 14. For the CDR3, the DNA is TGTGCCTGGAGTGTACATCGCACGGCGGGAGGGCCGCACGAGCAGTACTTC. Protein sequence: CAWSVHRTAGGPHEQYF.

This sequence joins TRBV19 and TRBJ2-7; 9 nucleotides align to TRBD1. The length of the CDR3 is 17 residues. V lost 4 bases to trimming and J lost 4 bases; unmatched junction nucleotides: 14. Germline assignment: CDR1 LNHDA and CDR2 SQIVND (reference sequence). In DNA, the CDR3 is TGTGCCAGTAGTACACCAGACCGGGACAGGGAAGTTTACGAGCAGTACTTC. Translated, it gives CASSTPDRDREVYEQYF.

This clone was seen a single time. CDR3 in DNA: TGTGCCATCAGTGAGGGCAGCAACTATGGCTACACCTTC. Translating gives CAISEGSNYGYTF. This chain joins TRBV10-3 and TRBJ1-2, with D hard to call. Germline V gene data show CDR1 as ENHRY and CDR2 as SYGVKD. The CDR3 is 13 amino acids. The V and J ends lost 2 bases and 2 bases respectively, with 6 bases between them.

V is TRBV6-1 and J is TRBJ2-7; D is unresolved. Germline CDR1 reads MNHNS; CDR2 reads SASEGT. V lost 2 bases and J lost 2, with 10 bases in between. The CDR3 is 14 residues long. The CDR3 reads CASSEKLWAYEQYF. The CDR3 nucleotides are TGTGCCAGCAGTGAAAAGTTATGGGCCTACGAGCAGTACTTC.

In regard to this clone: Relative to the germline gene, one junction end is altered; a read error may explain this. This chain joins TRBV29-1 and TRBJ1-2, with 11 positions matching TRBD1. The CDR3 is 12 residues long. The germline V gene has CDR1 SQVTM and CDR2 ANQGSEA. The CDR3 region is CSAEGTGGGYTF. In nucleotides, the CDR3 is TGCAGCGCTGAAGGGACAGGGGGGGGCTACACCTTC.

The chain has TRBV6-1 and TRBJ1-1; D call uncertain. The CDR3 consists of 16 residues. Germline loops: CDR1 MNHNS, CDR2 SASEGT. Trimming pared 2 bases from V and 4 bases from J, leaving 17 bases between. In DNA form, the CDR3 reads TGTGCCAGCAGTGAACACCGCCGCCGGGTGAGCACTGAAGCTTTCTTT. Translating gives CASSEHRRRVSTEAFF.

This clone was observed a handful of times. This sequence joins TRBV28 and TRBJ1-5; 10 bases are shared with TRBD1. CDR3 size: 15 residues. Germline-derived CDR1 and CDR2 are MDHEN and SYDVKM. The V gene end was trimmed by 3 bases and the J gene end by 7 bases; junction bases not matched to a gene: 6. CDR3 sequence (DNA): TGTGCCAGCAGTTTCACGGGACAGGGGAACCAGCCCCAGCATTTT. Protein sequence: CASSFTGQGNQPQHF.

V is TRBV7-9 and J is TRBJ2-1; D remains unclear. Germline CDR1 is SEHNR and CDR2 is FQNEAQ (reference sequence). Trimming pared 5 bases from V and 0 bases from J, leaving 11 bases between. This CDR3 is built from 15 residues. In DNA form, the CDR3 reads TGTGCCAGCAGCCGGAGTGACAACTCCTACAATGAGCAGTTCTTC. This gives the protein CASSRSDNSYNEQFF. The whole variable domain, filled in from reference TRBV7-9 and TRBJ2-1, reads DTGVSQNPRHKITKRGQNVTFRCDPISEHNRLYWYRQTLGQGPEFLTYFQNEAQLEKSRLLSDRFSAERPKGSFSTLEIQRTEQGDSAMYLCASSRSDNSYNEQFFGPGTRLTVL.

The chain joins TRBV28 to TRBJ2-7; TRBD1 aligns across 12 bases. CDR1 is MDHEN, CDR2 SYDVKM, per germline. The CDR3 runs 15 residues. J lost 3 bases, V lost 7 bases, and 7 bases had no gene match. In nucleotides, the CDR3 is TGTGCCAGCACCCTCGGGACAGGGGGCTTCTACGAGCAGTACTTC. Encoded protein: CASTLGTGGFYEQYF.

This clone has a handful of counts. The V gene is TRBV10-2, the J gene TRBJ2-2; D is unclear. The germline CDR1 and CDR2 sequences are WSHSY and SAAADI. The V gene lost 6 bases and the J gene lost 8 bases, with 10 bases spanning the gap. The CDR3 has 12 residues. DNA of the CDR3: TGCGCCAGCAGGAACGTTCTAGGGGAGCTGTTTTTT. Residues: CASRNVLGELFF.

J is TRBJ2-7 and V is TRBV29-1; weak D call: TRBD1 (6 bases). Germline CDR1 is SQVTM and CDR2 is ANQGSEA. Trimming removed 7 bases from V and 0 bases from J, with 13 bases in between. The CDR3 is 13 residues long. This CDR3 reads CSAGTFNSYEQYF. DNA for the CDR3: TGCAGCGCCGGGACATTTAACTCCTACGAGCAGTACTTC.

This chain links TRBV29-1 with TRBJ2-1; D ambiguous. This CDR3 is built from 13 residues. Germline-derived CDR1 and CDR2 are SQVTM and ANQGSEA. V was pared by 5 bases and J by 6 bases, with 14 bases between. The CDR3 region is CSVRAGLINEQFF. The CDR3 nucleotides read TGCAGCGTTCGGGCAGGATTGATCAATGAGCAGTTCTTC.

This chain connects TRBV19 to TRBJ1-5; no firm D call. This CDR3 spans 14 amino acids. V lost 5 bases and J 0 bases, leaving 8 bases between the germline ends. The germline V gene encodes CDR1 LNHDA and CDR2 SQIVND (reference sequence). The CDR3 is CASSPTDSNQPQHF. CDR3 nucleotide sequence: TGTGCCAGTAGTCCTACAGATAGCAATCAGCCCCAGCATTTT.

This rearrangement joins TRBV30 to TRBJ2-7, with 11 bases that match TRBD2. The CDR3 spans 16 residues. The trim removed 0 bases at V and 2 bases at J, leaving 6 bases unmatched. Germline V CDR1 and CDR2: GTSNPN, SVGIG (reference sequence). The CDR3 sequence: CAWSVGGTSGTYEQYF. The CDR3 nucleotides are TGTGCCTGGAGTGTGGGGGGGACTAGCGGTACCTACGAGCAGTACTTC.

The chain recombines TRBV5-6 with TRBJ2-7; D is perhaps TRBD1 or TRBD2 (5 bases each). This CDR3 is built from 15 residues. Trimming removed 2 bases at V and 7 bases at J, with 19 bases between. Germline CDR1 SGHDT, CDR2 YYEEEE. CDR3 DNA sequence: TGTGCCAGCAGCTTTGGGGATGGGACGTGGGGAGAGCAGTACTTC. Its translation is CASSFGDGTWGEQYF.